The source of this T cell receptor beta chain is a study of shared clonotypes between healthy human individuals. Points on this clone: Antigen: not known.

Adult Caucasians living in Nashville, Tennessee made up all of the donors. The repertoire was sequenced with immunoSEQ multiplex PCR; TCRdb's copy has only in-frame clones and lacks some. The data contain 2.3 million or so clones, more than 85% of them singletons. General study points: Donors were few, which limited the genetic and exposure-history diversity represented. As a rule, naive subsets had a larger estimated richness than memory subsets.

This CDR3 comprises 12 residues. V shed 7 bases, J shed 4 bases, and the junction held 5 bases outside the gene matches. Per the germline V gene, CDR1 is SQVTM and CDR2 is ANQGSEA. The receptor was derived from a man between 18 and 35 years old in good health. Some clones in this sample may be carry-over from other donors' samples. Source material: naive CD4+ T cells from PBMCs. Subset specified: CD45RA+ positively selected. The rearrangement joins TRBV29-1 to TRBJ2-7, with 9 bases aligning to TRBD1. The CDR3, as DNA: TGCAGCGCAGGACAGGGGATTTACGAGCAGTACTTC. Protein sequence: CSAGQGIYEQYF.